The clone carrying this T cell receptor (beta chain) was detected once. Its target is not known. This sample also contains other DNA sequences that code for the same CDR3. The CDR3 has 13 amino acids. Looked up from germline, CDR1 is SGHVS and CDR2 is FQNEAQ. Trimming removed 2 bases at V and 4 bases at J, with 9 bases between. These data are taken from a study of shared clonotypes between healthy human individuals. Naive CD8 cells lacked CD45RO and underwent positive selection for CCR7, leaving out terminally differentiated effector memory CD45RA+ cells. The input for sorted-subset replicate PCRs was 200 ng DNA, tens of thousands of T cell genomes. Profiling relied on immunoSEQ multiplex PCR, and the TCRdb table lists in-frame clones only, not all of them. Of about 2,100,000 clones in the sample, roughly 91% were seen once. Overall study results and limits: Non-shared clonotypes displayed generation probabilities falling below those of clonotypes present in all four donors. Among donors, sharing of clonotypes was expected to be affected by sequencing depth.

The sequencing input was naive CD8+ T cells from PBMCs. This chain uses TRBV7-8 with TRBJ2-7; tentatively, D is TRBD1 or TRBD2 (5 bases each). The clonotype originates from a man aged 18 to 29 in good health. Some clones in this sample may be carry-over from other donors' samples. For the CDR3, the DNA is TGTGCCAGCAGCTTAAGGGGAGTATACGAGCAGTACTTC. Protein: CASSLRGVYEQYF.